These 4 T cell receptor beta chains originate from one sample sequenced in a study of cytomegalovirus exposure and HLA in healthy donors. 60 Vbeta and 13 Jbeta primers were used in PCR. The data were produced by immunoSEQ multiplex PCR, yet TCRdb's version contains in-frame clones alone and is incomplete. The table records some 140,000 clones, around 82% of them present only once. The sequenced sample was PBMCs. The source is a woman aged 40-49 years in good health and CMV-seropositive.

The rearrangement joins TRBV7-9 to TRBJ1-2, with D possibly being TRBD1 (6 bases). Germline assignment: CDR1 SEHNR and CDR2 FQNEAQ (reference sequence). Trimming pared 3 bases from V and 4 bases from J, leaving 12 bases between. This CDR3 has 14 amino acids. The chain's CDR3 is CASSFVQGFYGYTF. Here the CDR3 DNA reads TGTGCCAGCAGCTTCGTTCAGGGGTTCTATGGCTACACCTTC.

V gene TRBV4-2 combines with J gene TRBJ1-2; D is undetermined. This CDR3 is 16 amino acids long. Per germline, CDR1 LGHNA and CDR2 YNFKEQ. V lost 1 base and J 6 bases, leaving 18 bases between the germline ends. The CDR3 protein is CASSQGLLSGNDGYTF. In DNA form, the CDR3 reads TGTGCCAGCAGCCAAGGTCTCCTATCGGGGAACGATGGCTACACCTTC.

The rearrangement uses TRBV30 and TRBJ1-3, with D uncertain. The CDR3 consists of 16 residues. V lost 2 bases to trimming and J lost 0 bases, with 14 bases between them. Germline CDR1 GTSNPN, CDR2 SVGIG (reference sequence). CDR3 loop: CAWSILLDSSGNTIYF. The CDR3 DNA sequence: TGTGCCTGGAGTATCCTCCTAGATAGCTCTGGAAACACCATATATTTT.

This clone was found a few times. One end of the junction fails to match germline, which may point to a read error. V gene TRBV7-2 combines with J gene TRBJ1-1; maybe TRBD1 (5 bases). Germline CDR1 reads SGHTA; CDR2 reads FQGNSA. The CDR3 loop spans 16 amino acids. The CDR3 spells CASSLAGGRANTEAFF. In DNA, the CDR3 is TGTGCCAGCAGCCTAGCCGGGGGGAGGGCGAACACTGAAGCTTTCTTT.